The TCR beta chain described here comes from a study of T cell repertoires in cytomegalovirus infection (dated by TCRdb to about 2019). At the level of the whole study: The HLA type of each donor mattered for the analysis, because public TCR beta signatures pointed to carriage of CMV infection along with the matching HLA type. General findings and caveats noted by the study authors: The ex vivo response was dominated by HLA-C-restricted CMV-specific TCR beta clonotypes, and the single most frequent clonotype in two of eight donors was supplied by these HLA-C-restricted clonotypes. In both this cohort and an independent approximately 370-donor cohort, the cumulative frequency of public TCR beta family members distinguished carriers of CMV infection plus the relevant HLA type.

This clonotype was counted at least ten times. Its antigen is currently not known. It has no much larger one-base neighbor in the sample; base qualities were not kept. The sequencing machine was an Illumina HiSeq 1500. TCRdb passed the public sequencing reads through fastp at Q25 and MiXCR, retaining productive beta sequences. Merged by CDR3 protein, the rows form single entries marked with the most common genes and DNA. The sample table contains 150,000 to 200,000 distinct CDR3 sequences; only one count was recorded for approximately 19% of them. Less than 3.5% of the sample goes to the ten largest clones. The specimen was PBMCs. The source of this sequence is a human donor in good health (CMV status not recorded). Some clones in this sample may be carry-over from other donors' samples.

Read as DNA, the sequence is TGTGCCAGCAGTTTCGGGGGAAACTATGGCTACACCTTC. Its translation is CASSFGGNYGYTF. The V and J segments used are TRBV28 and TRBJ1-2; tentative D gene TRBD1, with 5 bases matching. The germline V gene supplies CDR1 MDHEN and CDR2 SYDVKM. The V end loses 3 bases and the J end loses 2 bases, and a stretch of 7 bases separates them. Inclusive of the bounding cysteine and phenylalanine, the CDR3 is 13 residues long. Only CDR3 DNA is held: 39 bases, read in frame from base 1.